Listed here are 15 T cell receptor beta chains from one sample, sequenced in a study of sequential checkpoint blockade in melanoma (dated by TCRdb to about 2019). What the treatment or condition label conveys for this sample: randomized to nivolumab then ipilimumab (arm A) or the reverse (arm B). Libraries came from the immunoSEQ multiplex PCR assay. Sourced from immuneACCESS, this table was stored by TCRdb with only in-frame sequences that have V and J called. A share of the clones is absent; for the studies checked, an unresolved V gene accounts for under half, and the remainder has no known explanation. Counted in this sample were about 4,600 clones; 55% to 65% of them appeared once. The ten largest clones take up about a fifth of the sample. The sample consisted of CD8+ T cells sorted from blood (inferred from file names), taken from a patient given nivolumab and ipilimumab in sequence. The source of these receptors is a human donor with melanoma.

The V and J genes are TRBV5-8 and TRBJ2-3, with TRBD2 matching 7 bases. The CDR3 runs to 18 residues. V was pared by 4 bases and J by 2 bases, with 16 bases of the junction left unmatched. The germline gives CDR1 SGHTS, CDR2 YDEGEE. The DNA for the CDR3 is TGTGCCAGCAGCCTTTACCCGTCCTGGCTAGCGGTCACAGATACGCAGTATTTT. Amino acids: CASSLYPSWLAVTDTQYF.

Comment on this clone: The junction and the germline gene differ at one end; a read error may be behind it. This rearrangement joins TRBV30 to TRBJ2-7, with 11 bases that match TRBD2. This CDR3 contains 15 residues. Germline V gene lookup returns CDR1 GTSNPN and CDR2 SVGIG (reference sequence). The CDR3 is CAWNEGTSGTYEQCF. In DNA form, the CDR3 reads TGTGCCTGGAATGAGGGGACTAGCGGAACCTACGAGCAGTGCTTC.

V and J are TRBV7-2 and TRBJ2-3; 7 positions match TRBD1. The CDR3 sequence is 16 residues long. The junction had 13 bases not matched to a gene; V was cut back by 6 bases and J by 4 bases. Germline V lookup: CDR1 SGHTA, CDR2 FQGNSA. The CDR3 nucleotides are TGTGCCAGCAGTTCTTGGACAGGTCTTTTGGCAGATACGCAGTATTTT. Translated: CASSSWTGLLADTQYF.

The table lists this clone with a few counts. The V and J genes are TRBV7-6 and TRBJ2-3; 12 bases fit TRBD2. CDR3 length equals 16 residues. Germline lookup yields CDR1 SGHVS and CDR2 FNYEAQ. With 5 bases clipped from V and 1 base from J, the junction kept 4 bases outside the gene matches. The CDR3 coding sequence is TGTGCCAGCAGCCTACTAGCGGGAGGTGGCACAGATACGCAGTATTTT. Encoded protein: CASSLLAGGGTDTQYF. The whole variable domain, filled in from reference TRBV7-6 and TRBJ2-3, reads GAGVSQSPRYKVTKRGQDVALRCDPISGHVSLYWYRQALGQGPEFLTYFNYEAQQDKSGLPNDRFSAERPEGSISTLTIQRTEQRDSAMYRCASSLLAGGGTDTQYFGPGTRLTVL.

The table lists this clone with a count of one. This chain joins TRBV27 and TRBJ2-7; TRBD1 agrees at 7 bases. This CDR3 comprises 13 residues. Germline V gene sequence: CDR1 MNHEY, CDR2 SMNVEV (reference sequence). The V segment lost 2 bases and the J segment 3 bases; nucleotides outside the gene matches: 1. Here the CDR3 reads CASSLNRGYEQYF. The CDR3 nucleotides read TGTGCCAGCAGTTTAAACAGGGGCTACGAGCAGTACTTC.

V usage is TRBV19 and J usage is TRBJ2-7; 7 bases align to TRBD2. The germline V gene has CDR1 LNHDA and CDR2 SQIVND (reference sequence). The CDR3 runs 14 residues. V gave up 5 bases and J gave up 3 bases; unmatched junction bases: 7. CDR3 nucleotides: TGTGCCAGTAGTTTCGGACTAGGTAGCTACGAGCAGTACTTC. It translates to CASSFGLGSYEQYF. Complete variable domain (other parts from reference TRBV19 and TRBJ2-7): DGGITQSPKYLFRKEGQNVTLSCEQNLNHDAMYWYRQDPGQGLRLIYYSQIVNDFQKGDIAEGYSVSREKKESFPLTVTSAQKNPTAFYLCASSFGLGSYEQYFGPGTRLTVT.

V is TRBV7-9 and J is TRBJ2-3; 12 nucleotides agree with TRBD2. V shed 8 bases and J 5 bases; nucleotides not matched to a gene: 2. CDR1 and CDR2 from the germline V gene are SEHNR and FQNEAQ (reference sequence). The CDR3 totals 13 residues. This CDR3 reads CASVTSGGDTQYF. CDR3 sequence (DNA): TGTGCCAGCGTGACTAGCGGGGGAGATACGCAGTATTTT. Looking up the rest from reference TRBV7-9 and TRBJ2-3 gives the full variable domain: DTGVSQNPRHKITKRGQNVTFRCDPISEHNRLYWYRQTLGQGPEFLTYFQNEAQLEKSRLLSDRFSAERPKGSFSTLEIQRTEQGDSAMYLCASVTSGGDTQYFGPGTRLTVL.

This chain uses TRBV30 with TRBJ1-1; tentative D call: TRBD1 (5 bases). This CDR3 comprises 14 residues. CDR1 and CDR2 from the germline V gene are GTSNPN and SVGIG (reference sequence). Deletions cut 1 base from V and 3 bases from J, with 12 bases between. The CDR3 reads CAWSGGDEYTEAFF. For the CDR3, the DNA is TGTGCCTGGAGTGGGGGGGACGAGTACACTGAAGCTTTCTTT.

The chain links TRBV9 to TRBJ2-7; 8 bases line up with TRBD1. The CDR3 runs 15 residues. V gave up 4 bases and J gave up 0 bases; unmatched junction bases: 6. Germline CDR1 SGDLS, CDR2 YYNGEE. As DNA, the CDR3 is TGTGCCAGCAGCCAGGGGGCAGGGCCCTCCTACGAGCAGTACTTC. This codes for CASSQGAGPSYEQYF. Full variable domain (rest looked up from reference TRBV9 and TRBJ2-7): DSGVTQTPKHLITATGQRVTLRCSPRSGDLSVYWYQQSLDQGLQFLIQYYNGEERAKGNILERFSAQQFPDLHSELNLSSLELGDSALYFCASSQGAGPSYEQYFGPGTRLTVT.

The chain is built from TRBV2 and TRBJ2-5; 7 bases agree with TRBD2. The V segment lost 3 bases and the J segment 0 bases; nucleotides outside the gene matches: 10. Per the germline V gene, CDR1 is SNHLY and CDR2 is FYNNEI. There are 17 residues in the CDR3. For the CDR3, the DNA is TGTGCCAGCAGTGACGGCCGGGACGGGGGGTACCAAGAGACCCAGTACTTC. It is translated as CASSDGRDGGYQETQYF.

This clone was counted a few times. This chain joins TRBV7-9 and TRBJ2-1; D is perhaps TRBD2 (5 bases). There are 11 residues in the CDR3. Germline-derived CDR1 and CDR2 are SEHNR and FQNEAQ (reference sequence). V was clipped by 3 bases and J by 10 bases, with 7 bases between them. The CDR3 spells CASSFPGEQFF. The DNA of the CDR3 is TGTGCCAGCAGCTTCCCGGGAGAGCAGTTCTTC.

This clone was counted only a few times. V and J are TRBV28 and TRBJ1-1; 7 nucleotides agree with TRBD1. CDR1 and CDR2 from the germline V gene are MDHEN and SYDVKM. CDR3 length: 16 residues. Trimming took 4 bases from V and 2 from J; bases not matched to a gene: 10. This chain's CDR3 is CASSSTPTGINTEAFF. The CDR3 nucleotides read TGTGCCAGCAGTTCTACTCCGACAGGGATTAACACTGAAGCTTTCTTT.

Comment on this clone: Distinct nucleotide sequences in the sample also encode this CDR3. The chain carries TRBV6-4 and TRBJ2-1, with TRBD2 matching 7 bases. V gave up 4 bases and J gave up 6 bases; unmatched junction bases: 12. The germline gives CDR1 MRHNA, CDR2 SNTAGT. The CDR3 contains 16 residues. CDR3 loop: CASSAAAGDRANEQFF. The CDR3 DNA sequence: TGTGCCAGCAGTGCTGCCGCGGGAGATAGGGCCAATGAGCAGTTCTTC.

This chain links TRBV7-2 with TRBJ2-5; TRBD2 matches 11 bases. J lost 4 bases, V lost 5 bases, and 9 bases had no gene match. This CDR3 has 16 amino acids. Germline V gives CDR1 SGHTA, CDR2 FQGNSA. The CDR3 DNA reads as TGTGCCAGCAGCGTAGAACTAGCGGGAGTGGGAGAGACCCAGTACTTC. The encoded protein is CASSVELAGVGETQYF.

The chain recombines TRBV30 with TRBJ2-7, with TRBD1 matching 10 bases. V shed 3 bases, J shed 2 bases, and the junction held 4 bases outside the gene matches. There are 14 residues in the CDR3. CDR1 is GTSNPN and CDR2 is SVGIG in the germline V gene (reference sequence). CDR3 residues: CAWSTGTGAYEQYF. In nucleotides, the CDR3 is TGTGCCTGGAGCACCGGGACAGGGGCCTACGAGCAGTACTTC.